The 32 T cell receptor beta chains in this list originate from one sample, sequenced in a study of blood T cell repertoires in COVID-19. The repertoire was sequenced with immunoSEQ multiplex PCR; TCRdb's copy has only in-frame clones and lacks some. The sample records around 100,000 clones, 81% being singletons. Input material: peripheral blood. The origin of the receptors is an elderly man with COVID-19, enrolled during active disease.

J is TRBJ2-3 and V is TRBV11-2, with unresolved D. CDR3 size: 12 residues. Germline V lookup: CDR1 SGHAT, CDR2 FQNNGV. Trimming took 5 bases from V and 6 from J, leaving 9 bases between them. CDR3 DNA sequence: TGTGCCAGCAGCCTACCAGCGGATACGCAGTATTTT. Residues: CASSLPADTQYF.

This clone was picked up one time. This chain links TRBV7-9 with TRBJ1-6, with 7 bases lining up with TRBD1. The CDR3 totals 15 residues. From germline, CDR1 is SEHNR and CDR2 FQNEAQ (reference sequence). The V segment lost 3 bases and the J segment 5 bases; nucleotides outside the gene matches: 4. CDR3 coding DNA: TGTGCCAGCAGCTTCTACGGGACAGATAATTCACCCCTCCACTTT. Amino acids: CASSFYGTDNSPLHF.

The chain employs TRBV5-1 and TRBJ2-3, with 7 positions matching TRBD1. The trim removed 1 base at V and 0 bases at J, leaving 5 bases unmatched. Germline CDR1 and CDR2: SGHRS and YFSETQ. The length of the CDR3 is 16 residues. The CDR3 sequence is CASSLRGGLSTDTQYF. The CDR3 coding sequence is TGCGCCAGCAGCTTGAGAGGGGGCCTTAGCACAGATACGCAGTATTTT.

The V gene is TRBV28, the J gene TRBJ2-7; 10 bases are shared with TRBD1. Germline V CDR1 and CDR2: MDHEN, SYDVKM. With V trimmed by 4 bases and J by 4 bases, 16 bases remained unmatched. The CDR3 loop spans 18 amino acids. CDR3 in DNA: TGTGCCAGCAGTTCCGCGAGGATCTTCGGGACAGGGGAATACGAGCAGTACTTC. It encodes CASSSARIFGTGEYEQYF.

This CDR3 reads CASRFPWEGTGIPTGSGNTIYF. The CDR3 DNA reads as TGTGCAAGTCGCTTTCCCTGGGAGGGGACAGGGATCCCTACAGGCTCTGGAAACACCATATATTTT. The chain joins TRBV12-2 to TRBJ1-3; TRBD1 was called by the table and not checked on the DNA. TRBV12-2 is deemed a pseudogene. This CDR3 has 22 amino acids.

The chain is built from TRBV6-1 and TRBJ2-7; D uncertain. Germline V CDR1 and CDR2: MNHNS, SASEGT. V was cut by 2 bases and J by 3 bases, with 5 bases left in between. This CDR3 is built from 12 residues. CDR3 residues: CASSERFYEQYF. DNA of the CDR3: TGTGCCAGCAGTGAACGGTTCTACGAGCAGTACTTC.

The rearrangement joins TRBV27 to TRBJ2-1; 10 bases fit TRBD2. The CDR3 has 16 amino acids. Germline assignment: CDR1 MNHEY and CDR2 SMNVEV (reference sequence). V shed 6 bases and J 2 bases; nucleotides not matched to a gene: 7. Here the CDR3 DNA reads TGTGCCAGCAGGACCCCTAGCGGGAGACCCTACAATGAGCAGTTCTTC. Its translation is CASRTPSGRPYNEQFF.

The V call is TRBV18, the J call TRBJ2-7; TRBD2 matches at 14 bases. The CDR3 is made up of 19 amino acids. Trimming cost V 0 bases and J 0 bases; bases outside gene matches: 7. The V gene's germline CDR1 is KGHSH and CDR2 LQKENI. CDR3 DNA: TGTGCCAGCTCACCACCGTGGACTAGCGGGGGGCCGACCTCCTACGAGCAGTACTTC. This sequence encodes CASSPPWTSGGPTSYEQYF.

The chain recombines TRBV6-2 or TRBV6-3 with TRBJ2-2, with TRBD2 identical over 7 bases. The germline V gene has CDR1 MNHEY and CDR2 SVGEGT. CDR3 size: 15 residues. Germline trimming cut 3 bases from V and 4 bases from J; bases unmatched to any gene: 5. CDR3 DNA sequence: TGTGCCAGCAGTTATGGCGGGGGTGGCACCGGGGAGCTGTTTTTT. Its translation is CASSYGGGGTGELFF.

This rearrangement joins TRBV27 to TRBJ2-1, with TRBD2 identical over 8 bases. The V segment lost 3 bases and the J segment 1 base; nucleotides outside the gene matches: 5. CDR1 and CDR2 from the germline V gene are MNHEY and SMNVEV (reference sequence). The CDR3 loop spans 16 amino acids. CDR3 region: CASSLISSGSYNEQFF. DNA for the CDR3: TGTGCCAGCAGTTTGATCTCTAGCGGGTCCTACAATGAGCAGTTCTTC.

The rearrangement links TRBV28 to TRBJ2-7, with D perhaps TRBD1 (6 bases). Deletions cut 5 bases from V and 1 base from J, with 12 bases between. The CDR3 loop spans 14 amino acids. Germline assignment: CDR1 MDHEN and CDR2 SYDVKM. As DNA, the CDR3 is TGTGCCAGCAGTCCGGGACAACCATCCTACGAGCAGTACTTC. It is translated as CASSPGQPSYEQYF.

The CDR3 DNA is TGTGCCAGCAGTCTAGCGGGATACTTTGAGCAGTTCTTC. The encoded protein is CASSLAGYFEQFF. The V call is TRBV27, the J call TRBJ2-1; TRBD2 agrees at 9 bases. The ends lost 5 bases at V and 9 bases at J; junction bases unmatched: 5. The CDR3 covers 13 residues. Looked up from germline, CDR1 is MNHEY and CDR2 is SMNVEV (reference sequence).

This clone was counted a single time. The V and J genes are TRBV19 and TRBJ2-7, with 8 nucleotides matching TRBD1. Germline CDR1 reads LNHDA; CDR2 reads SQIVND (reference sequence). The J segment lost 2 bases and the V segment lost 4 bases, leaving 4 bases of the junction unmatched. CDR3 size: 14 residues. CDR3 DNA: TGTGCCAGTAGTAAGGGGACAGGACCCTACGAGCAGTACTTC. Protein: CASSKGTGPYEQYF.

The genes are TRBV18 and TRBJ2-5; TRBD1 agrees at 7 bases. Germline V gene lookup returns CDR1 KGHSH and CDR2 LQKENI. This CDR3 comprises 15 residues. The V gene end was trimmed by 0 bases and the J gene end by 4 bases; junction bases not matched to a gene: 5. DNA for the CDR3: TGTGCCAGCTCACCACCAGGGGGCGGGCGAGAGACCCAGTACTTC. Protein: CASSPPGGGRETQYF. The full variable domain, completed using reference TRBV18 and TRBJ2-5, is NAGVMQNPRHLVRRRGQEARLRCSPMKGHSHVYWYRQLPEEGLKFMVYLQKENIIDESGMPKERFSAEFPKEGPSILRIQQVVRGDSAAYFCASSPPGGGRETQYFGPGTRLLVL.

The chain carries TRBV5-5 and TRBJ1-1; D remains unclear. The CDR3 covers 15 residues. V dropped 1 base and J dropped 0 bases, with 10 bases sitting between them. The V gene's germline CDR1 is SGHKS and CDR2 YYEKEE (reference sequence). CDR3 amino acids: CASSLTDIMNTEAFF. In DNA, the CDR3 is TGTGCCAGCAGCTTGACAGACATTATGAACACTGAAGCTTTCTTT.

This chain joins TRBV24-1 and TRBJ2-1; D is unresolved. CDR1 and CDR2 from the germline V gene are KGHDR and SFDVKD. The germline V and J ends were trimmed by 4 bases and 7 bases, with 10 bases remaining between them. The CDR3 length is 13 residues. In nucleotides, the CDR3 is TGTGCCACCAGTGACACTCTGGAGAATGAGCAGTTCTTC. Encoded protein: CATSDTLENEQFF.

The chain employs TRBV11-2 and TRBJ2-7; 7 nucleotides align to TRBD1. There are 15 residues in the CDR3. V gave up 2 bases and J gave up 3 bases; unmatched junction bases: 7. The germline V gene has CDR1 SGHAT and CDR2 FQNNGV. The CDR3 sequence: CASSLLGQLFYEQYF. The DNA for the CDR3 is TGTGCCAGCAGCTTATTGGGACAGCTCTTCTACGAGCAGTACTTC.

The genes are TRBV7-6 and TRBJ2-2; a possible D gene is TRBD1 (5 bases). Per the germline V gene, CDR1 is SGHVS and CDR2 is FNYEAQ. V was clipped by 6 bases and J by 0 bases, with 11 bases between them. CDR3 length: 15 residues. CDR3 protein: CASRFQGSNTGELFF. CDR3 bases: TGTGCCAGCAGATTTCAGGGTTCGAACACCGGGGAGCTGTTTTTT.

The CDR3 here is CASSVRGGNQPQHF. Written as DNA, the CDR3 is TGTGCCAGTAGTGTACGAGGAGGCAATCAGCCCCAGCATTTT. The V gene is TRBV19, the J gene TRBJ1-5; D not resolved. CDR1 LNHDA and CDR2 SQIVND come from the germline V gene (reference sequence). This CDR3 has 14 residues. Trimming took off 5 bases at V and 2 bases at J, with 10 bases between the two ends.

This clone was counted a few times. The chain has TRBV30 and TRBJ1-6, with 8 nucleotides matching TRBD1. Trimming cost V 2 bases and J 9 bases; bases outside gene matches: 18. Germline V gene data show CDR1 as GTSNPN and CDR2 as SVGIG (reference sequence). The CDR3 is made up of 18 amino acids. CDR3: CAWSKDRAIAVGSSPLHF. The CDR3 DNA sequence: TGTGCCTGGAGTAAGGACAGGGCCATCGCGGTGGGGTCTTCACCCCTCCACTTT.

The chain employs TRBV15 and TRBJ1-4, with TRBD1 matching 8 bases. V dropped 1 base and J dropped 6; count of bases not matched to a gene: 4. The CDR3 has 15 residues. Germline assignment: CDR1 LNHNV and CDR2 YYDKDF (reference sequence). CDR3 residues: CATSRGDRGDEKLFF. In DNA, the CDR3 is TGTGCCACCAGCAGAGGTGACAGGGGAGATGAAAAACTGTTTTTT.

The chain employs TRBV18 and TRBJ2-7; TRBD2 is a possible D gene (6 bases). V lost 3 bases and J 3 bases, leaving 6 bases between the germline ends. CDR3 size: 12 residues. CDR1 is KGHSH and CDR2 is LQKENI in the germline V gene. The DNA of the CDR3 is TGTGCCAGCTCACCGGGGGGCTACGAGCAGTACTTC. Its protein is CASSPGGYEQYF.

A few counts support this clone. The gene calls are TRBV15 and TRBJ1-3, with D hard to call. Trimming shortened V by 4 bases and J by 0 bases, and 13 bases separated the two germline ends. The CDR3 is made up of 16 amino acids. Germline V lookup: CDR1 LNHNV, CDR2 YYDKDF (reference sequence). CDR3: CATSMGYGSSGNTIYF. The CDR3 DNA follows: TGTGCCACCAGCATGGGGTACGGGAGCTCTGGAAACACCATATATTTT.

This chain connects TRBV5-4 to TRBJ2-1; D may be TRBD2 (5 bases). Trimming took 8 bases from V and 0 from J, leaving 9 bases between them. Germline loops: CDR1 SGHNT, CDR2 YYREEE (reference sequence). CDR3 length equals 13 residues. CDR3 sequence (DNA): TGTGCCAGTAGCGCCAGCTCCTACAATGAGCAGTTCTTC. This gives the protein CASSASSYNEQFF.

This clone occurred once. V is TRBV16 and J is TRBJ2-7, with D hard to call. The germline V gene encodes CDR1 KGHSY and CDR2 FQNENV. This CDR3 is built from 13 residues. The ends were cut back, 4 bases at V and 5 bases at J, with 12 bases in the middle. CDR3 DNA: TGTGCCAGCAGCCGCGATATGCTGGACGAGCAGTACTTC. It codes for CASSRDMLDEQYF.

The rearrangement uses TRBV12-3 or TRBV12-4 and TRBJ1-1; D gene unclear. CDR3 size: 13 residues. Trimming pared 1 base from V and 1 base from J, leaving 4 bases between. CDR3 amino acids: CASSLVRNTEAFF. The CDR3 DNA is TGTGCCAGCAGTTTAGTGCGGAACACTGAAGCTTTCTTT.

This rearrangement joins TRBV7-3 to TRBJ2-3; 9 bases fit TRBD2. The CDR3 spans 15 residues. Trimming removed 2 bases from V and 7 bases from J; junction bases left unmatched: 7. The germline CDR1 and CDR2 sequences are SGHTA and FQGTGA. The CDR3, as DNA: TGTGCCAGCAGCTTAGGCGGGGGGGCCGGAAATACGCAGTATTTT. This gives the protein CASSLGGGAGNTQYF. Full variable domain (outside the CDR3, taken from reference TRBV7-3 and TRBJ2-3): GAGVSQTPSNKVTEKGKYVELRCDPISGHTALYWYRQSLGQGPEFLIYFQGTGAADDSGLPNDRFFAVRPEGSVSTLKIQRTERGDSAVYLCASSLGGGAGNTQYFGPGTRLTVL.

This CDR3 reads CASSLEQGRHEQYF. CDR3 DNA sequence: TGTGCCAGCAGCTTAGAACAGGGGCGCCACGAGCAGTACTTC. The chain joins TRBV11-2 to TRBJ2-7, with 7 bases that match TRBD1. The V gene end was trimmed by 0 bases and the J gene end by 5 bases; junction bases not matched to a gene: 4. The CDR3 extends over 14 amino acids. CDR1 SGHAT and CDR2 FQNNGV come from the germline V gene.

The J gene is TRBJ2-2, the V gene TRBV28; TRBD1 aligns across 8 bases. Unmatched junction bases numbered 4, after V lost 7 bases and J lost 3 bases. The germline CDR1 and CDR2 sequences are MDHEN and SYDVKM. The CDR3 loop spans 14 amino acids. The CDR3 sequence: CASIRGHDTGELFF. CDR3 DNA sequence: TGTGCCAGCATCAGGGGGCACGACACCGGGGAGCTGTTTTTT.

This chain joins TRBV10-2 and TRBJ1-6; weak D call: TRBD1 (5 bases). The V end was cut by 7 bases, the J end by 10 bases, with 17 bases between. The CDR3 is made up of 14 amino acids. Germline CDR1 and CDR2: WSHSY and SAAADI. Here the CDR3 DNA reads TGCGCCAGCACCCGGGAGAGCAGGGAATCACCCCTCCACTTT. Translating it yields CASTRESRESPLHF.

This rearrangement joins TRBV20-1 to TRBJ2-3; D gene unclear. This CDR3 region has 11 residues. Germline V gives CDR1 DFQATT, CDR2 SNEGSKA (reference sequence). V was shortened by 5 bases and J by 3 bases, with 6 bases between the two germline ends. The CDR3: CSAPQTDTQYF. The CDR3 coding sequence is TGCAGTGCTCCCCAGACAGATACGCAGTATTTT.

The chain uses TRBV19 and TRBJ1-5; D is possibly TRBD1 (6 bases). The ends were cut back, 5 bases at V and 7 bases at J, with 15 bases in the middle. Germline V gene data show CDR1 as LNHDA and CDR2 as SQIVND (reference sequence). There are 14 residues in the CDR3. CDR3 bases: TGTGCCAGTAGTGATACAGGGAATTACCAGCCCCAGCATTTT. Amino acids: CASSDTGNYQPQHF.